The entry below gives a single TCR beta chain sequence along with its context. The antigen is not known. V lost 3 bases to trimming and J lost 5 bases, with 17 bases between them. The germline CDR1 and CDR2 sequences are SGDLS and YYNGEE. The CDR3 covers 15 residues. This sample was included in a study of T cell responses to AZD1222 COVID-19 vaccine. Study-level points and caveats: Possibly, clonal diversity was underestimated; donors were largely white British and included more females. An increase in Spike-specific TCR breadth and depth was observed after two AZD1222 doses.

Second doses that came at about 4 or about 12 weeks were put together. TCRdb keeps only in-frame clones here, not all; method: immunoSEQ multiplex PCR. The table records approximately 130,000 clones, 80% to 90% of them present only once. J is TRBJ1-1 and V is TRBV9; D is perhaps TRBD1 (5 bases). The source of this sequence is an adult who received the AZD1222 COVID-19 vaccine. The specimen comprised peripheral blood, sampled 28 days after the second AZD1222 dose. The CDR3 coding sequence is TGTGCCAGCAGCGCCTCGGACATTTCGGCGACTGAAGCTTTCTTT. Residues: CASSASDISATEAFF.